Below are 21 T cell receptor beta chains sequenced from a single sample in a study of cytomegalovirus exposure and HLA in healthy donors. PCR used 60 Vbeta primers and 13 Jbeta primers. Sequenced by immunoSEQ multiplex PCR; TCRdb stores in-frame clones only, minus some. The table includes 100,000 to 150,000 clones, 60% to 85% detected once. Sample: PBMCs. Receptor source: a woman aged 35 to 49 in good health and CMV-seronegative.

This chain uses TRBV5-1 with TRBJ2-6; 7 bases fit TRBD1. The V gene end was trimmed by 0 bases and the J gene end by 0 bases; junction bases not matched to a gene: 6. CDR1 is SGHRS and CDR2 is YFSETQ in the germline V gene. The CDR3 sequence is 18 residues long. CDR3 DNA: TGCGCCAGCAGCTTGGGACAGGGTGGGAACTCTGGGGCCAACGTCCTGACTTTC. This codes for CASSLGQGGNSGANVLTF.

V and J are TRBV9 and TRBJ2-4, with 12 bases aligning to TRBD2. The CDR3 is 14 amino acids. Germline lookup yields CDR1 SGDLS and CDR2 YYNGEE. Germline trimming cut 3 bases from V and 12 bases from J; bases unmatched to any gene: 7. The CDR3 is CASSGLAGEDSQYF. The CDR3 nucleotides are TGTGCCAGCAGCGGACTAGCGGGAGAGGACAGTCAGTACTTC.

In its sample, this clone was seen once. The CDR3 DNA reads as TGTGCCAGCAGTTCTGGACAGGGTAATGAAGCTTTCTTT. This gives the protein CASSSGQGNEAFF. The gene calls are TRBV6-6 and TRBJ1-1, with 8 bases fitting TRBD1. Looked up from germline, CDR1 is MNHNY and CDR2 is SVGAGI (reference sequence). V trimming: 4 bases; J trimming: 7 bases; junction bases outside the gene matches: 5. The CDR3 is 13 amino acids.

The chain uses TRBV18 and TRBJ2-1, with 9 bases lining up with TRBD1. The ends lost 2 bases at V and 13 bases at J; junction bases unmatched: 6. Germline CDR1 is KGHSH and CDR2 is LQKENI. The CDR3 is 13 residues long. The CDR3 is CASSPEYRGPQFF. Written as DNA, the CDR3 is TGTGCCAGCTCACCAGAGTACAGGGGGCCCCAGTTCTTC.

V usage is TRBV6-1 and J usage is TRBJ1-1; 9 bases match TRBD1. Trimming at V came to 4 bases and at J to 0 bases, leaving 0 bases not matched to a gene. CDR3 size: 14 residues. Germline CDR1 is MNHNS and CDR2 is SASEGT. DNA for the CDR3: TGTGCCAGCAGTGGGACAGGGGTGAACACTGAAGCTTTCTTT. This sequence encodes CASSGTGVNTEAFF.

The V and J genes are TRBV30 and TRBJ2-3, with D perhaps TRBD1 (5 bases). With the DNA end fitting TRBJ2-7 better, the J assignment may be wrong. The CDR3 is 13 amino acids. Germline V lookup: CDR1 GTSNPN, CDR2 SVGIG (reference sequence). The CDR3 DNA reads TGTGCCTGGGGGGCAGGGTATTCCTACGAGCAGTACTTC. Protein: CAWGAGYSYEQYF.

CDR3 sequence (DNA): TGTGCCAGCAGTGACTCTTTCGGGGGGCAAAATGAAAAACTGTTTTTT. Protein: CASSDSFGGQNEKLFF. The genes are TRBV6-4 and TRBJ1-4, with a weak D call TRBD1 (6 bases). Germline-derived CDR1 and CDR2 are MRHNA and SNTAGT. The CDR3 loop spans 16 amino acids. V was cut by 0 bases and J by 5 bases, with 13 bases left in between.

The CDR3 coding sequence is TGTGCCAGCAGTCCGGGACAGATCTATGGCTACACCTTC. Encoded protein: CASSPGQIYGYTF. The rearrangement uses TRBV5-6 and TRBJ1-2; 7 nucleotides agree with TRBD1. This CDR3 has 13 residues. With V trimmed by 5 bases and J by 4 bases, 5 bases remained unmatched. CDR1 and CDR2 from the germline V gene are SGHDT and YYEEEE.

J is TRBJ1-5 and V is TRBV28, with D hard to call. With 6 bases removed from V and 1 base from J, the gap between germline ends came to 10 bases. Germline assignment: CDR1 MDHEN and CDR2 SYDVKM. The CDR3 is 14 amino acids. CDR3 bases: TGTGCCAGCAGCCGGGTTAGGAGCAATCAGCCCCAGCATTTT. Translating gives CASSRVRSNQPQHF.

V usage is TRBV2 and J usage is TRBJ2-5, with 9 bases aligning to TRBD1. The DNA end lines up better with TRBJ2-7; the J call may be wrong. Germline CDR1 reads SNHLY; CDR2 reads FYNNEI. The CDR3 runs 13 residues. The CDR3 DNA reads TGTGCCAGCTCCGGGACAGGGATATTCGAGCAGTACTTC. Amino acid sequence: CASSGTGIFEQYF.

This chain uses TRBV7-3 with TRBJ1-1; D remains unclear. The V end lost 0 bases, the J end lost 1 base, and 12 bases lay between the germline ends. The CDR3 contains 16 residues. CDR1 and CDR2 from the germline V gene are SGHTA and FQGTGA. CDR3 region: CASSLTRTEANTEAFF. For the CDR3, the DNA is TGTGCCAGCAGCTTAACCCGGACGGAGGCGAACACTGAAGCTTTCTTT.

The chain recombines TRBV10-1 with TRBJ2-7, with D possibly matching TRBD2 (5 bases). The V end was cut by 4 bases, the J end by 2 bases, with 6 bases between. Germline loops: CDR1 WNHNN, CDR2 SYGVQD (reference sequence). The CDR3 totals 12 residues. The CDR3 here is CASSAGAYEQYF. The CDR3, as DNA: TGCGCCAGCAGTGCCGGGGCCTACGAGCAGTACTTC.

The chain has TRBV5-1 and TRBJ2-5, with TRBD1 identical over 9 bases. Looked up from germline, CDR1 is SGHRS and CDR2 is YFSETQ. The CDR3 loop spans 16 amino acids. The trim removed 2 bases at V and 7 bases at J, leaving 12 bases unmatched. The CDR3 sequence is CASSLEPGQGFRTQYF. The CDR3, as DNA: TGCGCCAGCAGCTTAGAACCGGGACAGGGCTTTAGGACCCAGTACTTC.

The chain employs TRBV27 and TRBJ2-6, with 8 bases that match TRBD1. CDR1 and CDR2 (germline): MNHEY, SMNVEV (reference sequence). The CDR3 is made up of 16 amino acids. Unmatched junction bases numbered 3, after V lost 5 bases and J lost 0 bases. CDR3 coding DNA: TGTGCCAGCAGTCCAGGACAGGGCTCTGGGGCCAACGTCCTGACTTTC. It encodes CASSPGQGSGANVLTF.

This chain joins TRBV28 and TRBJ2-7, with 7 bases matching TRBD1. The germline CDR1 and CDR2 sequences are MDHEN and SYDVKM. Germline trimming cut 5 bases from V and 5 bases from J; bases unmatched to any gene: 12. This CDR3 is 15 amino acids long. The CDR3 loop is CASSLVGQSENEQYF. The CDR3 nucleotides are TGTGCCAGCAGTCTTGTGGGACAGTCAGAGAACGAGCAGTACTTC.

The genes are TRBV6-6 and TRBJ1-6, with D possibly TRBD1 on 5 matching bases. Germline V gene lookup returns CDR1 MNHNY and CDR2 SVGAGI (reference sequence). Trimming removed 4 bases from V and 7 bases from J, with 14 bases in between. The CDR3 runs 15 residues. CDR3 sequence: CASSSGGFGNSPLHF. The CDR3 DNA follows: TGTGCCAGCAGTTCCGGGGGGTTCGGAAATTCACCCCTCCACTTT.

This clone has only a few counts. The chain links TRBV5-8 to TRBJ2-7; D is perhaps TRBD2 (6 bases). Germline assignment: CDR1 SGHTS and CDR2 YDEGEE. The CDR3 is made up of 18 amino acids. V was trimmed by 4 bases and J by 1 base, leaving 24 bases between them. The CDR3 spells CASSPVGGAVSISYEQYF. CDR3 bases: TGTGCCAGCAGCCCGGTGGGGGGAGCGGTTAGTATTTCCTACGAGCAGTACTTC.

This clone was detected a few times. V and J are TRBV5-1 and TRBJ2-6; 8 bases match TRBD1. Looked up from germline, CDR1 is SGHRS and CDR2 is YFSETQ. The V gene end was trimmed by 2 bases and the J gene end by 4 bases; junction bases not matched to a gene: 11. The CDR3 spans 18 residues. CDR3 loop: CASSLSRTGTSGANVLTF. The DNA for the CDR3 is TGCGCCAGCAGCTTATCCCGGACAGGGACATCCGGGGCCAACGTCCTGACTTTC.

This clone was seen once. The V gene is TRBV10-3, the J gene TRBJ2-7; 10 bases match TRBD1. This CDR3 spans 15 amino acids. Germline CDR1 reads ENHRY; CDR2 reads SYGVKD. J was trimmed by 7 bases and V by 6 bases; bases with no gene match: 12. The CDR3 DNA is TGTGCCATCAGCTCCGGGACAGGGGACACCTCAGAGCAGTACTTC. Amino acid sequence: CAISSGTGDTSEQYF.

A word on this clone: The same CDR3 arises from other DNA sequences in this sample as well. This sequence joins TRBV6-1 and TRBJ2-1, with 15 bases lining up with TRBD2. Germline V lookup: CDR1 MNHNS, CDR2 SASEGT. The length of the CDR3 is 17 residues. The V gene end was trimmed by 2 bases and the J gene end by 10 bases; junction bases not matched to a gene: 9. CDR3 nucleotide sequence: TGTGCCAGCAGTGAAAATCTCGGGGGACTAGCGGGGGGAGAGCAGTTCTTC. It yields the protein CASSENLGGLAGGEQFF.

Comment on this clone: Other nucleotide sequences from this sample produce the same CDR3. V gene TRBV5-1 combines with J gene TRBJ2-5, with TRBD1 as a possible D gene (5 bases). CDR3 length: 13 amino acids. Germline lookup yields CDR1 SGHRS and CDR2 YFSETQ. V lost 0 bases to trimming and J lost 5 bases, with 8 bases between them. The CDR3 sequence: CASSLAGSETQYF. The CDR3 region has the DNA TGCGCCAGCAGCTTGGCAGGGTCCGAGACCCAGTACTTC.